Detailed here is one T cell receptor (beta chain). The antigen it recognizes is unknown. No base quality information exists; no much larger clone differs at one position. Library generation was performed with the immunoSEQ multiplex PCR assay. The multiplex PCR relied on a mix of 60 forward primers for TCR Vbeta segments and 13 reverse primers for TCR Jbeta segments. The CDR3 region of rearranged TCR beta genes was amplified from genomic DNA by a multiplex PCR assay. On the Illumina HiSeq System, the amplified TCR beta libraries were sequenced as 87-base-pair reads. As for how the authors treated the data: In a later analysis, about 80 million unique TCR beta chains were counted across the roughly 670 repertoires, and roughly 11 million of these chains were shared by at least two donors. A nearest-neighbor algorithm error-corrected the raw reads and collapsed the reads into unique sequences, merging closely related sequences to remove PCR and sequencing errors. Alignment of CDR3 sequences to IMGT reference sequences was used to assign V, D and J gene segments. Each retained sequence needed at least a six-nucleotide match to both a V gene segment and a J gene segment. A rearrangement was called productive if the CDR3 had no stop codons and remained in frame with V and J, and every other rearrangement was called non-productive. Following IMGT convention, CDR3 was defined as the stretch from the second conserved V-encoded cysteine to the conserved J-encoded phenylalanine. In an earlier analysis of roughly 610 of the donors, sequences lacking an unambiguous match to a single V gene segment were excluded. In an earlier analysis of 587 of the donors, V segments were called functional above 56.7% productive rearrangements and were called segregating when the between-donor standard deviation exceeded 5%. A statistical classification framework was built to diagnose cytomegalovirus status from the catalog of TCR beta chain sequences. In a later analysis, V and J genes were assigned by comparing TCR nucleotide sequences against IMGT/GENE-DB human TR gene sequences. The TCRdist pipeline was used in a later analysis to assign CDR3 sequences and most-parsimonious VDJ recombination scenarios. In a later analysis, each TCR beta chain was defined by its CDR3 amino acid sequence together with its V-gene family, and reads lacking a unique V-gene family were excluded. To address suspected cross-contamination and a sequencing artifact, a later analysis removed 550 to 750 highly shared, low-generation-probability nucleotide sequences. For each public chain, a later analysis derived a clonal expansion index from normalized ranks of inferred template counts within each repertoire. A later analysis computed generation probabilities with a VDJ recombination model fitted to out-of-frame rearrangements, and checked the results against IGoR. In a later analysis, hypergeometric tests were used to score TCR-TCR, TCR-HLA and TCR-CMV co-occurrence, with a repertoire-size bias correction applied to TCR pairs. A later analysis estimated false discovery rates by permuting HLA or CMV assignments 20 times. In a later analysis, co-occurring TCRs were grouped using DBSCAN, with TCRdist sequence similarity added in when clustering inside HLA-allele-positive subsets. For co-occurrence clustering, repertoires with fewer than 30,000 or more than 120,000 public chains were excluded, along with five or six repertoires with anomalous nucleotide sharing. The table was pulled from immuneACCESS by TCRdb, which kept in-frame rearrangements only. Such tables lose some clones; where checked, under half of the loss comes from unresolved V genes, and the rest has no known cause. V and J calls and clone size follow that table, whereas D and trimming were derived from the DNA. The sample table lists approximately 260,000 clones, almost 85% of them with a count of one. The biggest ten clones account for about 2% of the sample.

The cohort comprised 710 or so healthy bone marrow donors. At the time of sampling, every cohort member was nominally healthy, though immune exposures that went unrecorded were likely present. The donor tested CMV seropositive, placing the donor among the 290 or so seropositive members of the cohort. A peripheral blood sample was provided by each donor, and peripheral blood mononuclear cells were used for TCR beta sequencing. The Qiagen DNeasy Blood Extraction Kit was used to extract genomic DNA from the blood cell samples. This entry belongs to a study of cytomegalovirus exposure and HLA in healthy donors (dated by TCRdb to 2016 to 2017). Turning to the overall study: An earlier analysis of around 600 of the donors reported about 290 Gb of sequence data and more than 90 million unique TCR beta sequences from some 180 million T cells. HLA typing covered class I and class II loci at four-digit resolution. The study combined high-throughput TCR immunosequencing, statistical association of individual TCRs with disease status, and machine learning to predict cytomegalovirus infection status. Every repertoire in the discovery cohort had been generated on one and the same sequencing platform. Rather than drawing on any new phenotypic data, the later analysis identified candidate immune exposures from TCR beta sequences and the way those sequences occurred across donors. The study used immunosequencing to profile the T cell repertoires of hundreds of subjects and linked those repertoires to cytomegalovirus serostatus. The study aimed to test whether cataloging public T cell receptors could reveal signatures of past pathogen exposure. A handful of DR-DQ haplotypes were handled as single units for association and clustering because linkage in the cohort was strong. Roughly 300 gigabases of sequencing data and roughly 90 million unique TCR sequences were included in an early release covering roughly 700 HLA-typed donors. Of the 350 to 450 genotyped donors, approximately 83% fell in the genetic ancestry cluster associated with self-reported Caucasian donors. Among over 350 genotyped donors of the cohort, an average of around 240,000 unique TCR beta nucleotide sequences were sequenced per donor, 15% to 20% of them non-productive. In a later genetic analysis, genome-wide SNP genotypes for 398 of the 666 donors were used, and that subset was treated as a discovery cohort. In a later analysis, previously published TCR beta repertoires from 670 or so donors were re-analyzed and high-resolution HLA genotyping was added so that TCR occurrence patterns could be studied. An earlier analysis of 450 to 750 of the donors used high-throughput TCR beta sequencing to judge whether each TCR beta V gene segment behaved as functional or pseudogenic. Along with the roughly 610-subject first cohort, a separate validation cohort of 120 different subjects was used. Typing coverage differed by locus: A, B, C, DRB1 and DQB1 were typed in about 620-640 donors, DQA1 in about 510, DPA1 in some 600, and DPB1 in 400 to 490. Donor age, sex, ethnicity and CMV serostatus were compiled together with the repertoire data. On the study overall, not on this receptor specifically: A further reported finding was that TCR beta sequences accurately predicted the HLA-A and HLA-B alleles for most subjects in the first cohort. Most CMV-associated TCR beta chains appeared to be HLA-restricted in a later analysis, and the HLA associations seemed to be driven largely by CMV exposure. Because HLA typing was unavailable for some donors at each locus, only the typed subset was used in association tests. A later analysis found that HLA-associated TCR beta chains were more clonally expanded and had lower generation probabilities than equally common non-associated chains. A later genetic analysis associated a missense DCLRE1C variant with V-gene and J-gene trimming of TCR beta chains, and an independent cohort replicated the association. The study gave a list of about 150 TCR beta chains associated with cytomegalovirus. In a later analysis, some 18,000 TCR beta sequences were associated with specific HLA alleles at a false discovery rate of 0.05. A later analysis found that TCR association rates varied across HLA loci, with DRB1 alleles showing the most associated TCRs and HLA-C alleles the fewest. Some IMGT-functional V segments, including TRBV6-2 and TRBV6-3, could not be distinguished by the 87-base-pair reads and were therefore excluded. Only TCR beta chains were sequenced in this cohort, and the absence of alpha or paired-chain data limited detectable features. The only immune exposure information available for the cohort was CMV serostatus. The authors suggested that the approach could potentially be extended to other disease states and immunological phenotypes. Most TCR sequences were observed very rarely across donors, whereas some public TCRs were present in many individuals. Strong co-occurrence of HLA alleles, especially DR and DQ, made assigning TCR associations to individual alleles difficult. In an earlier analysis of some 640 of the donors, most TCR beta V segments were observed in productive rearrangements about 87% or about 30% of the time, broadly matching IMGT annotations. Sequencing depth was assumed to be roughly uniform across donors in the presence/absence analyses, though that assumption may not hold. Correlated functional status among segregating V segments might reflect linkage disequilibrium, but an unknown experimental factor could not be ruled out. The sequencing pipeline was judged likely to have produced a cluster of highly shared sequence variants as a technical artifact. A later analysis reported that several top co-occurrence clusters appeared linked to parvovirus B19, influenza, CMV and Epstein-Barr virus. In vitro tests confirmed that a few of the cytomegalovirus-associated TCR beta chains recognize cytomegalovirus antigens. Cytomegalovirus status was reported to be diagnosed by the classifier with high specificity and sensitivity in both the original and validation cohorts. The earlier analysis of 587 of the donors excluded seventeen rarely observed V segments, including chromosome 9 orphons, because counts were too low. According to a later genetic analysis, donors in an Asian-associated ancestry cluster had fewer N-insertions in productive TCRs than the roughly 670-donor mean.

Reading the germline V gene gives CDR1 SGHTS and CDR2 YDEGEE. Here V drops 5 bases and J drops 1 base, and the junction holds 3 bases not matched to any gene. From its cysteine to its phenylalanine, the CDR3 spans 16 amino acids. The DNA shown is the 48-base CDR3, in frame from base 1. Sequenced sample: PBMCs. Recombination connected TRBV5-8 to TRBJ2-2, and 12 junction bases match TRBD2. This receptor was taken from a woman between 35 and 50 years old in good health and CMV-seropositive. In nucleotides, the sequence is TGTGCCAGCAGTTCTAGCGGGAGGGTGAACACCGGGGAGCTGTTTTTT. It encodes CASSSSGRVNTGELFF. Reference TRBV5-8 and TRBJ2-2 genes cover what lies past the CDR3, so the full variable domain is EAGVTQSPTHLIKTRGQQATLRCSPISGHTSVYWYQQALGLGLQFLLWYDEGEERNRGNFPPRFSGRQFPNYSSELNVNALELEDSALYLCASSSSGRVNTGELFFGEGSRLTVL.